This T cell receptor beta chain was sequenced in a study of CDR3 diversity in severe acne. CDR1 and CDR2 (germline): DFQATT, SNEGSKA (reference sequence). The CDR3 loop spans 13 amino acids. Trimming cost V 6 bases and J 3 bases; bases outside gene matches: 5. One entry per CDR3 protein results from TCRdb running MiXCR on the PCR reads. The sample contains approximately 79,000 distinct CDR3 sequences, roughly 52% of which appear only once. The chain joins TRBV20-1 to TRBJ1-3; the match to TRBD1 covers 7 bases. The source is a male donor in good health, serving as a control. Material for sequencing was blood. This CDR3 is CSALQGGGNTIYF. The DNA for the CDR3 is TGCAGTGCCCTTCAGGGGGGTGGAAACACCATATATTTT.